The next 12 T cell receptor beta chains were all read from a single sample in a study of technical replicates of blood from a few donors. Sequenced by immunoSEQ multiplex PCR; TCRdb stores in-frame clones only, minus some. Among tens of thousands of clones, 90% to 95% were seen once, and the ten largest hold 0.25%. The sequenced material came from T cells isolated from PBMCs. Receptors originate from a human donor in good health.

The rearrangement links TRBV4-2 to TRBJ1-5, with 7 bases aligning to TRBD1. This CDR3 is 16 amino acids long. The germline V gene encodes CDR1 LGHNA and CDR2 YNFKEQ. V trimming: 1 base; J trimming: 6 bases; junction bases outside the gene matches: 9. The CDR3 bases are TGTGCCAGCAGCCAAGGAGACAGGGTGAGGAGTCAGCCCCAGCATTTT. It specifies CASSQGDRVRSQPQHF.

This clone has a single count. The CDR3 DNA sequence: TGTGCCAGTAGTAGATCGACAGGATTTCTCTCCTACGAGCAGTACTTC. The encoded protein is CASSRSTGFLSYEQYF. The gene calls are TRBV19 and TRBJ2-7; D possibly corresponds to TRBD1 (6 bases). Germline V lookup: CDR1 LNHDA, CDR2 SQIVND (reference sequence). The CDR3 has 16 residues. V gave up 4 bases and J gave up 0 bases, with 16 bases separating them.

This sequence joins TRBV19 and TRBJ1-1; possibly TRBD1 for D (6 bases). Germline CDR1 LNHDA, CDR2 SQIVND (reference sequence). V was pared by 6 bases and J by 2 bases, with 16 bases between. The CDR3 length is 15 residues. DNA for the CDR3: TGTGCCAGTAGCCCCAGCGAGACAGGAAACACTGAAGCTTTCTTT. Its protein is CASSPSETGNTEAFF.

This rearrangement joins TRBV12-5 to TRBJ1-4, with 10 bases fitting TRBD1. With 2 bases clipped from V and 5 bases from J, the junction kept 14 bases outside the gene matches. The CDR3 length is 19 residues. CDR1 is LGHNT, CDR2 FRNRAP, per germline. CDR3 loop: CASGLLNPGTGAGNEKLFF. The DNA of the CDR3 is TGTGCTAGTGGTTTGCTCAATCCCGGGACAGGGGCGGGGAATGAAAAACTGTTTTTT.

The rearrangement links TRBV4-1 to TRBJ1-6, with TRBD1 matching over 7 bases. This CDR3 spans 17 amino acids. V lost 2 bases to trimming and J lost 6 bases; unmatched junction nucleotides: 10. Per the germline V gene, CDR1 is MGHRA and CDR2 is YSYEKL. The CDR3 DNA is TGCGCCAGCAGCCAACCCTTGGGACAGCCGAGTAATTCACCCCTCCACTTT. The encoded protein is CASSQPLGQPSNSPLHF.

The sample holds one count of this clone. The chain couples TRBV15 to TRBJ1-4; D is unclear. The CDR3 is 16 residues long. CDR1 and CDR2 from the germline V gene are LNHNV and YYDKDF (reference sequence). V dropped 0 bases and J dropped 7 bases, with 15 bases sitting between them. CDR3 region: CATSRDTGGRGEKLFF. The CDR3 coding sequence is TGTGCCACCAGCAGAGACACGGGTGGTAGAGGTGAAAAACTGTTTTTT.

The CDR3 bases are TGTGCCAGCAGCCGCACAGGAAGTGAAGCTTTCTTT. Its protein product is CASSRTGSEAFF. The V gene is TRBV6-5, the J gene TRBJ1-1, with D perhaps TRBD1 (5 bases). Between the trimmed V and J ends, which lost 6 bases and 7 bases, there was a span of 12 bases. The CDR3 runs 12 residues. Germline V lookup: CDR1 MNHEY, CDR2 SVGAGI.

In DNA form, the CDR3 reads TGTGCCAGCAGTTTAACTAGCGGGAGCACAGATACGCAGTATTTT. Amino acid sequence: CASSLTSGSTDTQYF. The gene calls are TRBV27 and TRBJ2-3; 9 positions agree with TRBD2. V trimming: 2 bases; J trimming: 0 bases; junction bases outside the gene matches: 0. CDR1 and CDR2 from the germline V gene are MNHEY and SMNVEV (reference sequence). This CDR3 contains 15 residues.

CDR3: CASLSNYNEQFF. The CDR3 nucleotides are TGTGCCAGCCTATCAAATTACAATGAGCAGTTCTTC. This sequence joins TRBV28 and TRBJ2-1; no clear D gene. V was shortened by 8 bases and J by 4 bases, with 9 bases between the two germline ends. CDR3 length: 12 residues. Germline values: CDR1 MDHEN, CDR2 SYDVKM.

The rearrangement uses TRBV11-2 and TRBJ1-1; D possibly corresponds to TRBD1 (6 bases). The CDR3 contains 13 residues. Per the germline V gene, CDR1 is SGHAT and CDR2 is FQNNGV. Trimming took 0 bases from V and 8 from J, leaving 10 bases between them. As DNA, the CDR3 is TGTGCCAGCAGCTTAGATGGGGGCGCGGAAGCTTTCTTT. Translated, it gives CASSLDGGAEAFF.

The chain employs TRBV5-1 and TRBJ2-1; 14 bases line up with TRBD2. Germline loops: CDR1 SGHRS, CDR2 YFSETQ. The ends lost 4 bases at V and 7 bases at J; junction bases unmatched: 7. The CDR3 consists of 16 residues. The CDR3, as DNA: TGCGCCAGCAGCCCGCGACTAGCGGGGGGGTATAATGAGCAGTTCTTC. Its translation: CASSPRLAGGYNEQFF.

In its sample, this clone was seen once. V is TRBV7-2 and J is TRBJ1-6; a possible D gene is TRBD1 (6 bases). V dropped 6 bases and J dropped 3 bases, with 12 bases sitting between them. The CDR3 consists of 15 residues. Germline values: CDR1 SGHTA, CDR2 FQGNSA. As DNA, the CDR3 is TGTGCCAGCAGGGGGACGGACAGCTATAATTCACCCCTCCACTTT. It translates to CASRGTDSYNSPLHF. The variable domain in full, with the rest retrieved from reference TRBV7-2 and TRBJ1-6, is GAGVSQSPSNKVTEKGKDVELRCDPISGHTALYWYRQSLGQGLEFLIYFQGNSAPDKSGLPSDRFSAERTGGSVSTLTIQRTQQEDSAVYLCASRGTDSYNSPLHFGNGTRLTVT.